This entry lists 8 T cell receptor beta chains sequenced from one sample in a study of blood T cells in healthy people across ages. Primers used in a second PCR of roughly 6 to 12 cycles were a sample-barcoded 5' primer and a J-beta primer mix. TCRdb redid the calling of the 5' RACE reads with MiXCR, one entry per CDR3 protein. The table lists 1.5 million to 2 million distinct CDR3 sequences, about 49% of them singletons. The sequenced material came from blood. These receptors were collected from a woman in her forties in good health.

As for this clonotype: Possible read error: a much larger clone is one base away. The V call is TRBV29-1, the J call TRBJ2-5; D might be TRBD1 or TRBD2, each matching 6 bases. The CDR3 consists of 14 residues. CDR1 is SQVTM and CDR2 is ANQGSEA in the germline V gene. The ends were cut back, 4 bases at V and 13 bases at J, with 25 bases in the middle. CDR3 protein: CSVGGGGGSYERYF. The CDR3, as DNA: TGCAGCGTTGGAGGGGGAGGTGGCTCCTACGAGCGGTACTTC.

V and J are TRBV4-2 and TRBJ1-2; the D gene is possibly TRBD1 (5 bases). Trimming shortened V by 0 bases and J by 4 bases, and 9 bases separated the two germline ends. The CDR3 is made up of 14 amino acids. CDR1 LGHNA and CDR2 YNFKEQ come from the germline V gene. The CDR3 bases are TGTGCCAGCAGCCAAGAAAGCGGGGCCTATGGCTACACCTTC. It translates to CASSQESGAYGYTF.

A few counts support this clonotype. The chain combines TRBV4-1 with TRBJ2-5; 11 bases align to TRBD2. The V segment lost 3 bases and the J segment 9 bases; nucleotides outside the gene matches: 15. The CDR3 runs to 17 residues. Looked up from germline, CDR1 is MGHRA and CDR2 is YSYEKL. CDR3 nucleotides: TGCGCCAGCAGCCACCCGAGGGGTACTAGCGGGGGACCCTCCCAGTACTTC. Its translation: CASSHPRGTSGGPSQYF.

In its sample, this clonotype was seen a few times. The chain combines TRBV9 with TRBJ1-4, with a weak D call TRBD1 (6 bases). CDR3 length: 15 amino acids. V shed 1 base and J shed 4 bases, with 11 bases lying between them. Germline V gene sequence: CDR1 SGDLS, CDR2 YYNGEE. The CDR3, as DNA: TGTGCCAGCAGCGTAAACGGACAGATTAATGAAAAACTGTTTTTT. Translated: CASSVNGQINEKLFF.

Points on this clonotype: This may be a read error: a much more frequent sequence differs by one nucleotide. The chain carries TRBV20-1 and TRBJ2-1; D is unclear. CDR1 and CDR2 from the germline V gene are DFQATT and SNEGSKA (reference sequence). The CDR3 length is 11 residues. V gave up 5 bases and J gave up 12 bases, with 14 bases separating them. CDR3 amino acids: CSAPSGYRQFF. The CDR3 region has the DNA TGCAGTGCTCCGTCCGGCTATCGGCAGTTCTTC.

The chain couples TRBV20-1 to TRBJ2-1, with D maybe TRBD2 (7 bases). The germline gives CDR1 DFQATT, CDR2 SNEGSKA (reference sequence). This CDR3 has 13 residues. CDR3 in amino acids: CSAMGGAHNEQFF. In DNA, the CDR3 is TGCAGCGCCATGGGGGGGGCCCACAATGAGCAGTTCTTC.

This clonotype has just a few counts. The CDR3 DNA reads TGCAGTGCTAGGAGCGGCAGGGCCAGGGATGGCTACACCTTC. This sequence encodes CSARSGRARDGYTF. The chain employs TRBV20-1 and TRBJ1-2, with D perhaps TRBD1 (5 bases). V gave up 3 bases and J gave up 6 bases, with 17 bases separating them. The CDR3 spans 14 residues. Germline lookup yields CDR1 DFQATT and CDR2 SNEGSKA (reference sequence).

The chain combines TRBV9 with TRBJ2-1; maybe TRBD2 (6 bases). With 3 bases removed from V and 9 bases from J, the gap between germline ends came to 10 bases. CDR1 and CDR2 from the germline V gene are SGDLS and YYNGEE. The CDR3 has 12 amino acids. The CDR3 bases are TGTGCCAGCAGCGGACCGGGGGTTGAGCAGTTCTTC. It encodes CASSGPGVEQFF.